This T cell receptor beta chain was obtained from a study of circulating tumor DNA in untreated peripheral T-cell lymphoma. Whole-study results and caveats: Tumor-specific clonotypes were found in about three quarters of patients.

Trimming stripped 5 bases from V and 8 bases from J, with 13 bases between. The CDR3 loop spans 12 amino acids. CDR1 and CDR2 from the germline V gene are LNHDA and SQIVND (reference sequence). Here immunoSEQ multiplex PCR was the method, and the copy in TCRdb shows in-frame clones only, minus some. The table shows 7,000 or so clones, with 77% occurring only once. In the case of this clone: Its antigen is currently unknown.

The genes are TRBV19 and TRBJ2-7; D possibly matches TRBD1 or TRBD2 (5 bases each). Specimen: tumor tissue. The receptor was derived from a human donor with peripheral T-cell lymphoma. CDR3 in amino acids: CASSALQGQQYF. CDR3 bases: TGTGCCAGTAGTGCTCTCCAGGGACAGCAGTACTTC.